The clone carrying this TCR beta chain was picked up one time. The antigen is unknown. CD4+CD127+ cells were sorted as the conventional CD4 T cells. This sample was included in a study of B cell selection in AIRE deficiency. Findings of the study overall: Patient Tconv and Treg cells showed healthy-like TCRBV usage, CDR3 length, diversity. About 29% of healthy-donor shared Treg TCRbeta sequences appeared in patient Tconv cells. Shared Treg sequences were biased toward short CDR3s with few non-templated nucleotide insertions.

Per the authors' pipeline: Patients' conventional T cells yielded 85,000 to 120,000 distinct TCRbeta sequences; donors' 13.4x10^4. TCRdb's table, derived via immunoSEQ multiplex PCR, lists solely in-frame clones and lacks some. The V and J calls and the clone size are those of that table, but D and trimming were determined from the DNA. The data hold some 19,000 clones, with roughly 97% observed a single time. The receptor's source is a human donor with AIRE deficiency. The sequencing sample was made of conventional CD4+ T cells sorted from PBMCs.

CDR3: CASSQVTVNTEAFF. In DNA form, the CDR3 reads TGCGCCAGCAGCCAAGTGACAGTTAACACTGAAGCTTTCTTT. This chain uses TRBV4-3 with TRBJ1-1, with TRBD1 as a possible D gene (5 bases). The CDR3 extends over 14 amino acids. With 1 base removed from V and 2 bases from J, the gap between germline ends came to 8 bases. Germline V gene data show CDR1 as LGHNA and CDR2 as YSLEER.